This TCR beta chain was captured by sequencing in a study of blood T cell repertoires in COVID-19. Study at large: From the United States, Italy and Spain came samples of acute and convalescent COVID-19. T cells, B-cell-depleted T cells, or PBMCs provided the cDNA or gDNA that served as material.

Method: immunoSEQ multiplex PCR; TCRdb's copy keeps in-frame clones and lacks some. The data show about 60,000 clones, about nine tenths seen once. The CDR3 is 16 amino acids. Germline V gene sequence: CDR1 SGHDN, CDR2 FVKESK. V dropped 3 bases and J dropped 5 bases, with 14 bases sitting between them. The chain uses TRBV14 and TRBJ1-6; a weak D match, TRBD1 (6 bases). Sequencing was carried out using peripheral blood. The sequence came from a man aged 60 to 69 with acute or convalescent COVID-19. In DNA, the CDR3 is TGTGCCAGCAGCCAGGGAGCCCGGACAGATAATTCACCCCTCCACTTT. This sequence encodes CASSQGARTDNSPLHF.